The following is a T cell receptor beta chain sequence with its context. Its antigen is still unknown. These data originate in a study of cytomegalovirus exposure and HLA in healthy donors. Use of 60 Vbeta and 13 Jbeta primers characterized the PCR. Authors' analysis steps: The authors later counted approximately 80 million unique TCR beta chains, around 9.9 million of them shared. TCRdb keeps only in-frame clones here, not all; method: immunoSEQ multiplex PCR. D and trimming were read from the DNA, whereas the V and J calls and clone size are those reported in that table. This listing includes about 130,000 clones. General study points: For most TCR sequences rarity was the rule, although some public TCRs occurred in many donors. In a later analysis, about 17,000 TCR beta sequences were associated with HLA alleles at 0.05 false discovery rate. Presence/absence analyses rested on an assumption that sequencing depth was roughly uniform across donors.

Germline lookup yields CDR1 MNHEY and CDR2 SVGAGI. The trim removed 6 bases at V and 7 bases at J, leaving 4 bases unmatched. CDR3 length equals 13 residues. The specimen sequenced was PBMCs. The sequence was obtained from a man younger than 35 in good health and CMV-seronegative. The V and J genes are TRBV6-5 and TRBJ1-2, with 11 bases identical to TRBD1. CDR3 in DNA: TGTGCCAGCAGCCGGACAGGGGGCTTTGGCTACACCTTC. Its translation: CASSRTGGFGYTF.